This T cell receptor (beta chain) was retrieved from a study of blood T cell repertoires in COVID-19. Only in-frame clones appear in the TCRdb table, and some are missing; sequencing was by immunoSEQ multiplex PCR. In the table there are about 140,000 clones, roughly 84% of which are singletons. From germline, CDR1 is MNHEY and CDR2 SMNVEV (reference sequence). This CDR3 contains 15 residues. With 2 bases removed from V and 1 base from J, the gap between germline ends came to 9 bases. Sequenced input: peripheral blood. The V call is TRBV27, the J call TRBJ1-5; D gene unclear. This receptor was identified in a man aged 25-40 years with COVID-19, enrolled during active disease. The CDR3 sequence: CASSLGSGSNQPQHF. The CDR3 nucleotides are TGTGCCAGCAGTTTAGGCTCGGGGAGCAATCAGCCCCAGCATTTT.